These T cell receptor beta chains were read from a single sample in a study of shared clonotypes between healthy human individuals. The assay was immunoSEQ multiplex PCR, and TCRdb's table has in-frame clones only and misses some. Of more than 450,000 clones listed, approximately 85% are singletons. Input material: PBMCs. These receptors all come from a woman aged 35 to 49 in good health. Some clones in this sample may be carry-over from other donors' samples. Each CDR3 is given with its conserved first and last residue. The D gene is left open where the match is weak. For some rows the clone size is stated as once, few or many, or as a class when expanded; others skip it.

- | 18 | TRBJ1-5 | TRBV7-9 | TRBD1 | TGTGCCAGCAGCTTCGGGACAGCCCAACTTTATAGCAATCAGCCCCAGCATTTT | CASSFGTAQLYSNQPQHF
- | 14 | TRBJ1-1 | TRBV9 | - | TGTGCCAGCAGCGTCGGGGTTCAAGGCACTGAAGCTTTCTTT | CASSVGVQGTEAFF
- | 11 | TRBJ2-5 | TRBV29-1 | - | TGCAGCGTTGCGGACGGAGCTACCCAGTACTTC | CSVADGATQYF
- | 14 | TRBJ1-2 | TRBV11-2 | - | TGTGCCAGCAGCTTAGGGTCAGACGACTATGGCTACACCTTC | CASSLGSDDYGYTF
once | 13 | TRBJ2-7 | TRBV29-1 | TRBD2 | TGCAGCGTTGAGACTAGCGGCTCCTACGAGCAGTACTTC | CSVETSGSYEQYF
- | 16 | TRBJ2-3 | TRBV6-1 | - | TGTGCCAGCAGTGAAAACAGGGTGGTCACCACAGATACGCAGTATTTT | CASSENRVVTTDTQYF
- | 13 | TRBJ2-5 | TRBV7-2 | - | TGTGCCAGCAGCCGTAATATAGGAGAGACCCAGTACTTC | CASSRNIGETQYF
- | 16 | TRBJ2-7 | TRBV15 | TRBD2 | TGTGCCACCAGCAGAGCTAGCGGGAGGGTCTCCTACGAGCAGTACTTC | CATSRASGRVSYEQYF
- | 14 | TRBJ1-1 | TRBV7-9 | - | TGTGCCAGCAGTTTTACAGCCAGCAACACTGAAGCTTTCTTT | CASSFTASNTEAFF
- | 17 | TRBJ2-1 | TRBV5-4 | TRBD2 | TGTGCCAGCAGCCGGACTAGCGGGAGGGGCTATTACAATGAGCAGTTCTTC | CASSRTSGRGYYNEQFF
- | 13 | TRBJ2-7 | TRBV11-2 | - | TGTGCCAGCAGCCCTCTAGGGTTGGGCGAGCAGTACTTC | CASSPLGLGEQYF
- | 14 | TRBJ2-7 | TRBV5-1 | - | TGCGCCAGCAGCTTAGGAGTGGGGACCTACGAGCAGTACTTC | CASSLGVGTYEQYF
- | 15 | TRBJ2-1 | TRBV5-4 | - | TGTGCCAGCAGCTTGGACCGGATCTCCTACAATGAGCAGTTCTTC | CASSLDRISYNEQFF
- | 15 | TRBJ2-1 | TRBV5-1 | - | TGCGCCAGCAGTGGGGATTCTCTATCCTACAATGAGCAGTTCTTC | CASSGDSLSYNEQFF
- | 13 | TRBJ2-1 | TRBV28 | TRBD1 | TGTGCCAGCAGGATACAGGGGGACAATGAGCAGTTCTTC | CASRIQGDNEQFF
- | 17 | TRBJ2-1 | TRBV4-1 | - | TGCGCCAGCAGCCAAGATGTGCGGGTGAGGCCTTACAATGAGCAGTTCTTC | CASSQDVRVRPYNEQFF
- | 17 | TRBJ2-2 | TRBV7-3 | - | TGTGCCAGCAGCCCCAGGGGTGGCGACGCGAACACCGGGGAGCTGTTTTTT | CASSPRGGDANTGELFF
- | 14 | TRBJ1-6 | TRBV5-1 | TRBD1 | TGCGCCAGCAGCCCCAGACAGGGGGAAGTGGCCCTCCACTTT | CASSPRQGEVALHF